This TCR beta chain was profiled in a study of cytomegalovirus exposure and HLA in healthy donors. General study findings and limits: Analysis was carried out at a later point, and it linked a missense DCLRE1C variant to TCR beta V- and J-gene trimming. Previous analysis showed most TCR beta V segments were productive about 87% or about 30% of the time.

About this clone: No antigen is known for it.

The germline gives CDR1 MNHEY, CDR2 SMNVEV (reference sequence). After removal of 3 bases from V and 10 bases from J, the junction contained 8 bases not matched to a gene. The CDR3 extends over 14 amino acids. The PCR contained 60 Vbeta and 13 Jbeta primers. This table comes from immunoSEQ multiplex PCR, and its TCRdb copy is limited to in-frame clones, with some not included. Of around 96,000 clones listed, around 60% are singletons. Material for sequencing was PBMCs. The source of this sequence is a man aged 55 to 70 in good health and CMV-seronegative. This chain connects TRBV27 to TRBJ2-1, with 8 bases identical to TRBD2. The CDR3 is CASSLRTWTSEQFF. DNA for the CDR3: TGTGCCAGCAGTTTGCGGACCTGGACTAGCGAGCAGTTCTTC.